This T cell receptor (beta chain) derives from a study of shared clonotypes between healthy human individuals. Study-wide context: In total, the donors were a couple of women and a few men aged 18 to 49.

This clone was counted a single time. V shed 6 bases, J shed 3 bases, and the junction held 11 bases outside the gene matches. This CDR3 is 16 amino acids long. CDR1 and CDR2 from the germline V gene are LNHDA and SQIVND (reference sequence). Using immunoSEQ multiplex PCR, the repertoire was profiled, and TCRdb retains in-frame clones only, with some absent. The repertoire holds under 650,000 clones, roughly 95% seen once, with about 0.064% in the top ten. CD4+ cells underwent separation, giving CD45RA+ naive and CD45RA-negative memory subsets. V usage is TRBV19 and J usage is TRBJ1-1, with 9 bases that match TRBD1. The sample consisted of naive CD4+ T cells sorted from blood. Regarding subset: CD45RA+ positively selected. The sequence derives from a woman in her twenties or thirties in good health. CDR3 residues: CASRETGGLADTEAFF. The CDR3 bases are TGTGCCAGTAGAGAGACAGGGGGTCTTGCGGACACTGAAGCTTTCTTT.